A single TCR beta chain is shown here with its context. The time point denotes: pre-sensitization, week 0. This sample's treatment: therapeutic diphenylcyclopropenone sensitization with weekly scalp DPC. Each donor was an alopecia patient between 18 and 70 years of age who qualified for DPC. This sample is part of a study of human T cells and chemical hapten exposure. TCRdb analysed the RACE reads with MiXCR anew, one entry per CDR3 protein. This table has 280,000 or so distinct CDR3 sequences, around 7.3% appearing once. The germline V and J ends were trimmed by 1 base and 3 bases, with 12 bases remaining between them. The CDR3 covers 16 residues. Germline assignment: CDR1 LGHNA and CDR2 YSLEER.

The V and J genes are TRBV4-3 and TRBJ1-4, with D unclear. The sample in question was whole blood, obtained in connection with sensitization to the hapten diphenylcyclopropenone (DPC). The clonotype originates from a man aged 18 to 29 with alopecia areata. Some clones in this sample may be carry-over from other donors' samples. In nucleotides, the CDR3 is TGCGCCAGCAGCCAAGCGGTTAGGGTTGCTAATGAAAAACTGTTTTTT. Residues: CASSQAVRVANEKLFF.